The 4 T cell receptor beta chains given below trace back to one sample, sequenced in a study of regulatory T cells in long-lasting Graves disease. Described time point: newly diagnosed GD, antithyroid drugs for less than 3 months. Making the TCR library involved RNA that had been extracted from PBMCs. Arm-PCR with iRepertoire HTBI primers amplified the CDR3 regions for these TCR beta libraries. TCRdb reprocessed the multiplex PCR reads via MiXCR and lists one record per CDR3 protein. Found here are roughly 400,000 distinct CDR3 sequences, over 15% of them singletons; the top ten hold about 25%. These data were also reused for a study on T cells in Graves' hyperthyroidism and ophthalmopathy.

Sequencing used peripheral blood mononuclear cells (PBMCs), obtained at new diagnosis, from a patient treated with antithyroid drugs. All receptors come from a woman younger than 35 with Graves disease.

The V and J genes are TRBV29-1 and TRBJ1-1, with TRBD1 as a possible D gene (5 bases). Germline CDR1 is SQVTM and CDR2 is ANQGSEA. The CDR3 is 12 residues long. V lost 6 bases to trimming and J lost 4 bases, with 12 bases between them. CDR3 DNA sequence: TGCAGCGTGACGGGGGACCGCACTGAAGCTTTCTTT. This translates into CSVTGDRTEAFF.

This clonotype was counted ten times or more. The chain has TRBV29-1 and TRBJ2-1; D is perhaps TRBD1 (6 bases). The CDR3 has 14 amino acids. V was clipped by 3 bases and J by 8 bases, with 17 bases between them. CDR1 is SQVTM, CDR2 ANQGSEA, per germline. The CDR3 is CSVDRDNRIDEQFF. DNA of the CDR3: TGCAGCGTTGATAGGGACAATAGGATCGATGAGCAGTTCTTC.

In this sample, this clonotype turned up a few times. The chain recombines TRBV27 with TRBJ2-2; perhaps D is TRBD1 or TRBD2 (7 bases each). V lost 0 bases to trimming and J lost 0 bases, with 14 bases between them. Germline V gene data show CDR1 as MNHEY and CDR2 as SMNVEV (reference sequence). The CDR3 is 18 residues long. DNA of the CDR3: TGTGCCAGCAGTTTATCGTGGGAGGGGGCCTCGAACACCGGGGAGCTGTTTTTT. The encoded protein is CASSLSWEGASNTGELFF.

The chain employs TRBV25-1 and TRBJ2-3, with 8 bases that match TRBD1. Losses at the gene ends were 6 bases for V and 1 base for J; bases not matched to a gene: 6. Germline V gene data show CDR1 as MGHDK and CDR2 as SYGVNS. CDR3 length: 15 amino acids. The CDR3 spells CASRRTGHGTDTQYF. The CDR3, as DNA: TGTGCCAGCAGACGGACAGGGCACGGCACAGATACGCAGTATTTT.